One and the same sample provided the 17 T cell receptor beta chains below, sequenced in a study of T cells after yellow fever vaccination. In TCRdb, the 5' RACE reads were re-called with MiXCR into one record per CDR3 protein. The sample consists of 620,000 or so distinct CDR3 sequences, more than 9% of them appearing once. The material sequenced was PBMCs, taken on the day of the yellow fever booster vaccination. The receptors stem from a man in his thirties or forties who received the YFV17D yellow fever vaccine.

This clonotype came up a few times. V usage is TRBV5-4 and J usage is TRBJ2-5, with 9 bases lining up with TRBD1. Losses at the gene ends were 1 base for V and 5 bases for J; bases not matched to a gene: 6. This CDR3 has 15 amino acids. Germline V gives CDR1 SGHNT, CDR2 YYREEE (reference sequence). As DNA, the CDR3 is TGTGCCAGCAGCTTGCGACAGGGGGTGATGGAGACCCAGTACTTC. Translating gives CASSLRQGVMETQYF.

This sequence joins TRBV27 and TRBJ1-1, with 8 bases identical to TRBD1. The germline gives CDR1 MNHEY, CDR2 SMNVEV (reference sequence). CDR3 length equals 17 residues. V lost 2 bases and J lost 3; bases outside the gene matches: 11. The chain's CDR3 is CASSLQTVAQGDTEAFF. The CDR3 bases are TGTGCCAGCAGTTTACAGACAGTCGCACAGGGGGACACTGAAGCTTTCTTT.

This clonotype was observed at least ten times. The chain is built from TRBV3-1 and TRBJ2-3; D not resolved. CDR1 is LGHDT, CDR2 YNNKEL, per germline (reference sequence). Trimming cost V 3 bases and J 2 bases, with 12 bases left between them. The CDR3 has 15 residues. The CDR3 loop reads CASSQGLGFTDTQYF. CDR3 nucleotides: TGTGCCAGCAGCCAGGGTCTCGGGTTCACAGATACGCAGTATTTT.

The sample holds a few counts of this clonotype. V is TRBV28 and J is TRBJ2-5; possibly TRBD2 for D (6 bases). With 6 bases removed from V and 5 bases from J, the gap between germline ends came to 16 bases. Germline V gene sequence: CDR1 MDHEN, CDR2 SYDVKM. This CDR3 is 14 amino acids long. This chain's CDR3 is CASRSEGFYETQYF. As DNA, the CDR3 is TGTGCCAGCAGATCGGAGGGCTTCTACGAGACCCAGTACTTC.

The chain employs TRBV5-1 and TRBJ2-3, with D uncertain. The CDR3 sequence is 15 residues long. Trimming took 4 bases from V and 0 from J, leaving 12 bases between them. Germline V gene lookup returns CDR1 SGHRS and CDR2 YFSETQ. This CDR3 reads CASSGADSSTDTQYF. DNA of the CDR3: TGCGCCAGCAGCGGAGCAGACTCTAGCACAGATACGCAGTATTTT.

The rearrangement links TRBV20-1 to TRBJ1-5; the D gene is possibly TRBD1 (6 bases). Trimming left V 3 bases short and J 2 bases short, with 23 bases between. Germline V gives CDR1 DFQATT, CDR2 SNEGSKA (reference sequence). The CDR3 contains 18 residues. DNA for the CDR3: TGCAGTGCTAGGATGGGGGCTGTGCGGCGACGTGGCAATCAGCCCCAGCATTTT. Amino acid sequence: CSARMGAVRRRGNQPQHF.

This clonotype was seen many times. J is TRBJ2-7 and V is TRBV7-8; D is possibly TRBD2 (6 bases). The CDR3 is 15 amino acids. V dropped 1 base and J dropped 1 base, with 11 bases sitting between them. CDR1 SGHVS and CDR2 FQNEAQ come from the germline V gene. CDR3 coding DNA: TGTGCCAGCAGCTTAGGTTACGGAGGGTCCTACGAGCAGTACTTC. It encodes CASSLGYGGSYEQYF.

This clonotype has just a few counts. The chain has TRBV20-1 and TRBJ1-5, with unresolved D. Deletions cut 2 bases from V and 3 bases from J, with 8 bases between. Germline loops: CDR1 DFQATT, CDR2 SNEGSKA (reference sequence). This CDR3 comprises 13 residues. CDR3 protein: CSARKQLNQPQHF. In DNA, the CDR3 is TGCAGTGCTAGAAAACAGCTCAATCAGCCCCAGCATTTT.

The chain combines TRBV7-9 with TRBJ1-5; 8 bases are a match to TRBD1. The V gene end was trimmed by 5 bases and the J gene end by 5 bases; junction bases not matched to a gene: 8. CDR1 SEHNR and CDR2 FQNEAQ come from the germline V gene (reference sequence). This CDR3 has 15 residues. The CDR3 DNA reads as TGTGCCAGCAGCCGAGAAACAGGGGGGGATCAGCCCCAGCATTTT. It codes for CASSRETGGDQPQHF.

J is TRBJ2-1 and V is TRBV7-2; 8 bases match TRBD2. V lost 3 bases to trimming and J lost 2 bases; unmatched junction nucleotides: 9. From germline, CDR1 is SGHTA and CDR2 FQGNSA. The CDR3 consists of 17 residues. The CDR3 nucleotides read TGTGCCAGCAGCTTGCGAAGCGGGAGAGGCGCCTACAATGAGCAGTTCTTC. This encodes CASSLRSGRGAYNEQFF.

This clonotype was counted a few times. The chain has TRBV6-5 and TRBJ2-3; 10 bases are shared with TRBD2. Germline V CDR1 and CDR2: MNHEY, SVGAGI. The CDR3 spans 19 residues. V was clipped by 2 bases and J by 1 base; unmatched bases: 12. CDR3 sequence (DNA): TGTGCCAGCAGTTACATGGGTACAGGGACTAGCGTTCGCACAGATACGCAGTATTTT. Its translation: CASSYMGTGTSVRTDTQYF.

This clonotype was counted only a few times. This chain joins TRBV6-1 and TRBJ2-5, with 14 nucleotides matching TRBD2. V trimming: 6 bases; J trimming: 3 bases; junction bases outside the gene matches: 3. CDR1 and CDR2 (germline): MNHNS, SASEGT. The CDR3 is made up of 15 amino acids. CDR3 amino acids: CASRRLAGGEETQYF. CDR3 nucleotides: TGTGCCAGCAGAAGACTAGCGGGAGGGGAAGAGACCCAGTACTTC.

This clonotype was recorded once. No conserved phenylalanine or tryptophan ends this CDR3, so it is likely a read error. The chain links TRBV20-1 to TRBJ2-1; TRBD1 matches 8 bases. CDR1 and CDR2 from the germline V gene are DFQATT and SNEGSKA (reference sequence). The CDR3 runs to 15 residues. Trimming cost V 6 bases and J 3 bases; bases outside gene matches: 10. The CDR3 loop is CSAPGGSLGYNEQFS. The CDR3 DNA follows: TGCAGTGCCCCAGGGGGCAGTTTAGGCTACAATGAGCAGTTCTCC.

This clonotype was observed a few times. The CDR3 loop reads CAWSRSRIEQFF. For the CDR3, the DNA is TGTGCCTGGAGCCGAAGTCGTATTGAGCAGTTCTTC. The chain recombines TRBV30 with TRBJ2-1, with D unclear. The V end was cut by 3 bases, the J end by 9 bases, with 12 bases between. The CDR3 has 12 amino acids. The V gene's germline CDR1 is GTSNPN and CDR2 SVGIG (reference sequence).

A few counts support this clonotype. V gene TRBV6-2 or TRBV6-3 combines with J gene TRBJ2-1; perhaps D is TRBD1 or TRBD2 (6 bases each). V lost 4 bases, J lost 2 bases, and 12 bases lay in between. The germline V gene has CDR1 MNHEY and CDR2 SVGEGT. The CDR3 covers 15 residues. The CDR3 coding sequence is TGTGCCAGCAGTTCTCGCGGGACAACCTACAATGAGCAGTTCTTC. Its protein is CASSSRGTTYNEQFF.

The CDR3 region has the DNA TGTGCCAGCAGTTCAGGACACGCAAACCAAGAGACCCAGTACTTC. Encoded protein: CASSSGHANQETQYF. The V and J genes are TRBV9 and TRBJ2-5; the D gene is possibly TRBD1 (5 bases). V lost 5 bases and J 0 bases, leaving 14 bases between the germline ends. The CDR3 sequence is 15 residues long. CDR1 and CDR2 from the germline V gene are SGDLS and YYNGEE. The whole variable domain, filled in from reference TRBV9 and TRBJ2-5, reads DSGVTQTPKHLITATGQRVTLRCSPRSGDLSVYWYQQSLDQGLQFLIQYYNGEERAKGNILERFSAQQFPDLHSELNLSSLELGDSALYFCASSSGHANQETQYFGPGTRLLVL.

This sequence joins TRBV7-2 and TRBJ2-7; D is perhaps TRBD1 or TRBD2 (6 bases each). The CDR3 has 14 amino acids. Trimming took 1 base from V and 2 from J, leaving 9 bases between them. The germline CDR1 and CDR2 sequences are SGHTA and FQGNSA. In nucleotides, the CDR3 is TGTGCCAGCAGCTTAGATGGGGGGCCCTACGAGCAGTACTTC. It specifies CASSLDGGPYEQYF.